The 14 T cell receptor beta chains listed next were all sequenced from one sample in a study of cytotoxic CD8 clonotypes in ibrutinib-treated CLL. Clones were sequenced by immunoSEQ multiplex PCR, and TCRdb holds only the in-frame ones, with some missing. The repertoire consists of under 200,000 clones, with about 84% occurring once and the leading ten covering around 4.5%. The material sequenced was PBMCs, taken after 24 months of ibrutinib treatment. Receptors originate from a human donor with chronic lymphocytic leukemia.

J is TRBJ2-3 and V is TRBV5-6; 9 nucleotides line up with TRBD2. V shed 0 bases, J shed 3 bases, and the junction held 11 bases outside the gene matches. The CDR3 is 18 residues long. Germline CDR1 reads SGHDT; CDR2 reads YYEEEE. CDR3 nucleotide sequence: TGTGCCAGCAGCTTGGCCGTGGGTAGCGGGAGAACAACAGATACGCAGTATTTT. Translated, it gives CASSLAVGSGRTTDTQYF.

J is TRBJ2-5 and V is TRBV11-2; 13 nucleotides agree with TRBD2. This CDR3 is built from 16 residues. V shed 3 bases and J 5 bases; nucleotides not matched to a gene: 6. Germline values: CDR1 SGHAT, CDR2 FQNNGV. CDR3 in DNA: TGTGCCAGCAGCTTTCGGACTAGCGGGAGTGAGGAGACCCAGTACTTC. Its protein product is CASSFRTSGSEETQYF.

The rearrangement links TRBV5-6 to TRBJ2-3; D unresolved. Germline V gene sequence: CDR1 SGHDT, CDR2 YYEEEE. The CDR3 is made up of 15 amino acids. V was clipped by 4 bases and J by 2 bases, with 14 bases between them. The CDR3 region has the DNA TGTGCCAGCAGCCCCCCTTGGCCTGACACAGATACGCAGTATTTT. It yields the protein CASSPPWPDTDTQYF.

V is TRBV5-1 and J is TRBJ2-6, with a possible D match to TRBD2 (5 bases). The CDR3 consists of 16 residues. Germline CDR1 reads SGHRS; CDR2 reads YFSETQ. Trimming removed 2 bases from V and 5 bases from J, with 14 bases in between. The CDR3 DNA reads as TGCGCCAGCAGCTTAGGTCAGCTCGGGAGGGCCAACGTCCTGACTTTC. Its protein is CASSLGQLGRANVLTF.

The rearrangement uses TRBV19 and TRBJ2-1, with TRBD1 matching over 8 bases. The J segment lost 0 bases and the V segment lost 7 bases, leaving 2 bases of the junction unmatched. The CDR3 consists of 14 residues. Germline V gene lookup returns CDR1 LNHDA and CDR2 SQIVND (reference sequence). CDR3 DNA sequence: TGTGCCAGTACAGGGGGCGCCTCCTACAATGAGCAGTTCTTC. Amino acids: CASTGGASYNEQFF.

The chain recombines TRBV4-3 with TRBJ1-2; 7 nucleotides line up with TRBD1. CDR3 size: 14 residues. Trimming removed 3 bases from V and 9 bases from J; junction bases left unmatched: 10. Germline loops: CDR1 LGHNA, CDR2 YSLEER. The DNA for the CDR3 is TGCGCCAGCAGCCAGGGACAGCCACGGGAAAGCTACACCTTC. Translated, it gives CASSQGQPRESYTF.

The rearrangement uses TRBV4-3 and TRBJ2-3, with 7 bases matching TRBD2. V was pared by 0 bases and J by 4 bases, with 7 bases of the junction left unmatched. CDR1 is LGHNA, CDR2 YSLEER, per germline. The CDR3 runs to 16 residues. Here the CDR3 reads CASSQDRPGGPDTQYF. CDR3 DNA: TGCGCCAGCAGCCAAGATAGACCGGGGGGTCCAGATACGCAGTATTTT.

The table lists this clone with a few counts. This chain connects TRBV9 to TRBJ1-1; TRBD1 aligns across 8 bases. Trimming at V came to 1 base and at J to 9 bases, leaving 8 bases not matched to a gene. There are 14 residues in the CDR3. From germline, CDR1 is SGDLS and CDR2 YYNGEE. The CDR3 region has the DNA TGTGCCAGCAGCGTACCCGGGACAGGACGACAAGCTTTCTTT. This translates into CASSVPGTGRQAFF.

The J gene is TRBJ1-1, the V gene TRBV7-3, with D possibly being TRBD1 (6 bases). Trimming took off 5 bases at V and 4 bases at J, with 14 bases between the two ends. The CDR3 contains 14 residues. CDR1 SGHTA and CDR2 FQGTGA come from the germline V gene. CDR3: CASSVKGGGTEAFF. CDR3 coding DNA: TGTGCCAGCAGCGTTAAGGGGGGCGGCACTGAAGCTTTCTTT.

This chain joins TRBV7-9 and TRBJ1-6; 11 bases are a match to TRBD1. The V segment lost 5 bases and the J segment 9 bases; nucleotides outside the gene matches: 9. Germline assignment: CDR1 SEHNR and CDR2 FQNEAQ (reference sequence). The CDR3 consists of 16 residues. DNA of the CDR3: TGTGCCAGCAGCATTCCCGGGACAGGGGGGGGTTCACCCCTCCACTTT. Translating it yields CASSIPGTGGGSPLHF. Supplemented by reference TRBV7-9 and TRBJ1-6, the full variable domain reads DTGVSQNPRHKITKRGQNVTFRCDPISEHNRLYWYRQTLGQGPEFLTYFQNEAQLEKSRLLSDRFSAERPKGSFSTLEIQRTEQGDSAMYLCASSIPGTGGGSPLHFGNGTRLTVT.

The chain couples TRBV4-2 to TRBJ2-1, with D possibly matching TRBD2 (5 bases). V lost 0 bases and J lost 1, with 7 bases in between. Germline CDR1 and CDR2: LGHNA and YNFKEQ. The length of the CDR3 is 15 residues. The CDR3 protein is CASSQDRTSYNEQFF. The DNA of the CDR3 is TGTGCCAGCAGCCAAGACAGGACTTCCTACAATGAGCAGTTCTTC.

This chain uses TRBV5-1 with TRBJ2-1; 11 bases map to TRBD2. The CDR3 covers 16 residues. Per germline, CDR1 SGHRS and CDR2 YFSETQ. V shed 3 bases and J 6 bases; nucleotides not matched to a gene: 8. The CDR3 sequence: CASSWTRLAGPNEQFF. CDR3 nucleotides: TGCGCCAGCAGCTGGACCCGACTAGCGGGGCCCAATGAGCAGTTCTTC.

The chain couples TRBV30 to TRBJ1-6; possibly TRBD1 for D (5 bases). The germline V gene has CDR1 GTSNPN and CDR2 SVGIG (reference sequence). V dropped 2 bases and J dropped 7 bases, with 6 bases sitting between them. The CDR3 spans 12 residues. The chain's CDR3 is CAWSRGNSPLHF. CDR3 sequence (DNA): TGTGCCTGGAGTAGGGGCAATTCACCCCTCCACTTT.

The chain carries TRBV7-2 and TRBJ2-7; unclear D gene. Trimming removed 1 base at V and 5 bases at J, with 9 bases between. Germline CDR1 and CDR2: SGHTA and FQGNSA. The CDR3 contains 13 residues. This CDR3 reads CASSLGTVNEQYF. As DNA, the CDR3 is TGTGCCAGCAGCTTAGGGACGGTGAACGAGCAGTACTTC.